The entry below describes one T cell receptor (beta chain). Antigen unknown. Here immunoSEQ multiplex PCR was the method, and the copy in TCRdb shows in-frame clones only, minus some. The data contain roughly 100,000 clones, about nine tenths of them seen just once; the ten biggest clones take up 16%. The sample comes from a study of T cell responses to AZD1222 COVID-19 vaccine. Regarding the study as a whole: At study baseline, merely roughly 6 AZD1222 recipients were seropositive. The sample set comprised mostly white British donors with more females, and clonal diversity was possibly underestimated.

Per the germline V gene, CDR1 is MNHEY and CDR2 is SMNVEV (reference sequence). V was clipped by 3 bases and J by 5 bases, with 16 bases between them. The CDR3 runs 15 residues. Pooled together were second doses at about 4 or about 12 weeks. J is TRBJ2-5 and V is TRBV27; a weak D match, TRBD1 (5 bases). The sequences come from peripheral blood, collected 28 days after the second AZD1222 dose. The receptor was isolated from an adult who received the AZD1222 COVID-19 vaccine. The CDR3 is CASSFLVGALETQYF. The CDR3 bases are TGTGCCAGCAGTTTTCTGGTTGGGGCCCTCGAGACCCAGTACTTC.